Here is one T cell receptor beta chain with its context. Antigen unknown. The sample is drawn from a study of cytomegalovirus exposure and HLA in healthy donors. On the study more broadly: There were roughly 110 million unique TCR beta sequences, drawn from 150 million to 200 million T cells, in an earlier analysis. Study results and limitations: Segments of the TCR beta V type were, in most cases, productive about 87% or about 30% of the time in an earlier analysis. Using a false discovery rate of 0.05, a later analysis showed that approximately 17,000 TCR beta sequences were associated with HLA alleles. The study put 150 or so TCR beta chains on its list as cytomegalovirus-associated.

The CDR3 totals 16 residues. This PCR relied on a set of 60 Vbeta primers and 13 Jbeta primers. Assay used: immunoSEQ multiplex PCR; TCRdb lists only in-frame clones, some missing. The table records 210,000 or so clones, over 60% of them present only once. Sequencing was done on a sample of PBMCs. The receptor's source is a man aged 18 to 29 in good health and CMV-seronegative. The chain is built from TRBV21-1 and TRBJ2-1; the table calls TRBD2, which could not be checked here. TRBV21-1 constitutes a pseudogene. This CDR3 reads CASSNIGLAGAHEQFF. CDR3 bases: TGTGCCAGCAGCAACATAGGACTAGCGGGAGCCCATGAGCAGTTCTTC.